This T cell receptor beta chain was documented in a study of PD-1 blockade in mismatch repair-deficient tumors. Time point indicated: approximately 10-day in vitro stimulation with candidate neoantigen peptide 6. The method was immunoSEQ multiplex PCR; TCRdb's version includes in-frame clones alone and lacks a portion of them. Counted here are about 14,000 clones, roughly 86% occurring once; the ten biggest clones make up 3.5% to 6%. Germline CDR1 SGHRS, CDR2 YFSETQ. V was trimmed by 3 bases and J by 0 bases, leaving 6 bases between them. The CDR3 is 13 amino acids. Remarks on this clone: The antigen is undetermined.

The starting material was cells cultured in vitro, obtained from a patient treated with pembrolizumab. The chain carries TRBV5-1 and TRBJ1-1; D call uncertain. The receptor was isolated from an adult with mismatch repair-deficient cancer. The CDR3, as DNA: TGCGCCAGCAGCTCTACAGTGAACACTGAAGCTTTCTTT. Translated: CASSSTVNTEAFF.